Below, 31 T cell receptor beta chains from the same sample are listed, as sequenced in a study of blood T cell repertoires in COVID-19. Some clones are missing from TCRdb's copy, which holds only in-frame ones; the method was immunoSEQ multiplex PCR. The sample includes hundreds of thousands of clones, roughly 87% of them seen just once. Sequenced material: peripheral blood. Receptors originate from a man aged 55 to 70 who had recovered from COVID-19.

This rearrangement joins TRBV4-2 to TRBJ2-3; 10 nucleotides match TRBD2. Germline-derived CDR1 and CDR2 are LGHNA and YNFKEQ. This CDR3 comprises 16 residues. Unmatched junction bases numbered 7, after V lost 1 base and J lost 6 bases. CDR3 protein: CASSQVMSGGADTQYF. For the CDR3, the DNA is TGTGCCAGCAGCCAAGTAATGAGCGGGGGGGCCGATACGCAGTATTTT.

The rearrangement links TRBV3-1 (or the pseudogene TRBV3-2) to TRBJ2-2; 7 bases line up with TRBD1. The V segment lost 7 bases and the J segment 1 base; nucleotides outside the gene matches: 6. Germline V gene sequence: CDR1 LGHDT, CDR2 YNNKEL (reference sequence). The CDR3 extends over 15 amino acids. This chain's CDR3 is CASTNRGGNTGELFF. The DNA of the CDR3 is TGTGCCAGCACCAACAGGGGTGGGAACACCGGGGAGCTGTTTTTT.

The chain carries TRBV10-2 and TRBJ1-1; D may be TRBD1 (6 bases). CDR3 size: 15 residues. Germline V CDR1 and CDR2: WSHSY, SAAADI. V was cut by 5 bases and J by 0 bases, with 13 bases left in between. CDR3 in amino acids: CASSLLQGMNTEAFF. The CDR3 region has the DNA TGCGCCAGCAGTTTATTGCAGGGGATGAACACTGAAGCTTTCTTT.

This rearrangement joins TRBV10-3 to TRBJ2-1, with D tentatively TRBD2 (7 bases). The germline V gene encodes CDR1 ENHRY and CDR2 SYGVKD. V shed 2 bases and J shed 2 bases, with 10 bases lying between them. The CDR3 spans 15 residues. CDR3 in amino acids: CAISERGAAYNEQFF. CDR3 sequence (DNA): TGTGCCATCAGTGAGCGGGGGGCCGCCTACAATGAGCAGTTCTTC.

This clone was seen more than once but under ten times. The V gene is TRBV5-6, the J gene TRBJ2-7, with TRBD2 identical over 7 bases. This CDR3 is 13 amino acids long. V gave up 4 bases and J gave up 6 bases; unmatched junction bases: 7. Germline V gene lookup returns CDR1 SGHDT and CDR2 YYEEEE. CDR3 DNA sequence: TGTGCCAGCAGCCCCGGGGACTACGGCGAGCAGTACTTC. Translated, it gives CASSPGDYGEQYF.

DNA for the CDR3: TGTGCCTGGAGTGGCCTCCTGACTAGCGGGGACACAGATACGCAGTATTTT. It encodes CAWSGLLTSGDTDTQYF. V usage is TRBV30 and J usage is TRBJ2-3, with TRBD2 matching over 11 bases. The CDR3 runs to 17 residues. V lost 1 base to trimming and J lost 2 bases; unmatched junction nucleotides: 8. CDR1 is GTSNPN, CDR2 SVGIG, per germline (reference sequence).

The sample holds one count of this clone. This chain links TRBV6-5 with TRBJ2-3; TRBD1 aligns across 9 bases. V lost 6 bases and J lost 2; bases outside the gene matches: 6. Germline CDR1 reads MNHEY; CDR2 reads SVGAGI. The CDR3 totals 15 residues. CDR3 nucleotides: TGTGCCAGCAGACCGGGACAGGGCACCACAGATACGCAGTATTTT. It translates to CASRPGQGTTDTQYF.

V and J are TRBV6-5 and TRBJ1-5; TRBD1 aligns across 10 bases. V lost 6 bases to trimming and J lost 10 bases; unmatched junction nucleotides: 12. The CDR3 extends over 15 amino acids. Germline assignment: CDR1 MNHEY and CDR2 SVGAGI. As DNA, the CDR3 is TGTGCCAGCAGACCTACCGGGACAGGGGCCCAACCCCAGCATTTT. As protein: CASRPTGTGAQPQHF.

The CDR3 region has the DNA TGTGCCAGCAGTTACGTGACAAGCACTGAAGCTTTCTTT. It yields the protein CASSYVTSTEAFF. The chain has TRBV6-6 and TRBJ1-1; no clear D. CDR3 size: 13 residues. The germline gives CDR1 MNHNY, CDR2 SVGAGI (reference sequence). V was trimmed by 2 bases and J by 4 bases, leaving 8 bases between them.

The V gene is TRBV4-1, the J gene TRBJ2-7; D is perhaps TRBD2 (5 bases). Looked up from germline, CDR1 is MGHRA and CDR2 is YSYEKL. The CDR3 spans 13 residues. V was pared by 1 base and J by 4 bases, with 8 bases between. CDR3 residues: CASSQVGVYEQYF. CDR3 in DNA: TGCGCCAGCAGCCAAGTCGGGGTTTACGAGCAGTACTTC.

J is TRBJ1-1 and V is TRBV11-2; 10 nucleotides line up with TRBD1. Germline trimming cut 1 base from V and 4 bases from J; bases unmatched to any gene: 3. The CDR3 runs 15 residues. From germline, CDR1 is SGHAT and CDR2 FQNNGV. As DNA, the CDR3 is TGTGCCAGCAGCTTAGCGGGACAGGGGTCCACTGAAGCTTTCTTT. The encoded protein is CASSLAGQGSTEAFF.

Comment on this clone: This sample also contains other DNA sequences that code for the same CDR3. The J gene is TRBJ2-7, the V gene TRBV5-6, with D possibly being TRBD2 (5 bases). V lost 1 base to trimming and J lost 3 bases, with 5 bases between them. Germline V gene data show CDR1 as SGHDT and CDR2 as YYEEEE. CDR3 length: 12 amino acids. Written as DNA, the CDR3 is TGTGCCAGCAGCTTGAGCGGCTACGAGCAGTACGTC. Translating it yields CASSLSGYEQYV.

The chain links TRBV10-3 to TRBJ2-1; 13 nucleotides line up with TRBD2. Germline assignment: CDR1 ENHRY and CDR2 SYGVKD. Trimming took 5 bases from V and 4 from J; bases not matched to a gene: 8. This CDR3 is 17 amino acids long. The CDR3 DNA follows: TGTGCCATCAGTCAAGACGGGACTAGCGGGGTATACAATGAGCAGTTCTTC. Its protein product is CAISQDGTSGVYNEQFF.

This chain connects TRBV20-1 to TRBJ2-5; D is perhaps TRBD1 (5 bases). Trimming left V 3 bases short and J 2 bases short, with 19 bases between. The CDR3 spans 16 residues. Germline V gene sequence: CDR1 DFQATT, CDR2 SNEGSKA (reference sequence). The CDR3 is CSASTPGRKGQETQYF. In nucleotides, the CDR3 is TGCAGTGCTAGTACCCCTGGGCGCAAGGGGCAAGAGACCCAGTACTTC.

This chain joins TRBV7-8 and TRBJ1-6, with 8 bases lining up with TRBD1. The germline V gene encodes CDR1 SGHVS and CDR2 FQNEAQ. The CDR3 loop spans 16 amino acids. J was trimmed by 5 bases and V by 1 base; bases with no gene match: 4. CDR3 DNA sequence: TGTGCCAGCAGCTTAGGGGGACAGGACCATAATTCACCCCTCCACTTT. It yields the protein CASSLGGQDHNSPLHF.

This rearrangement joins TRBV14 to TRBJ2-1; 11 nucleotides line up with TRBD2. The CDR3 is 17 residues long. With 3 bases clipped from V and 6 bases from J, the junction kept 10 bases outside the gene matches. Germline loops: CDR1 SGHDN, CDR2 FVKESK. Here the CDR3 reads CASSQDIAGGPVNEQFF. For the CDR3, the DNA is TGTGCCAGCAGCCAGGATATAGCGGGGGGGCCTGTCAATGAGCAGTTCTTC.

This chain links TRBV10-3 with TRBJ1-5; D is undetermined. Germline loops: CDR1 ENHRY, CDR2 SYGVKD. Trimming pared 0 bases from V and 7 bases from J, leaving 10 bases between. The CDR3 runs to 14 residues. The CDR3 region has the DNA TGTGCCATCAGTGAGTCAGCGGGGATCCAGCCCCAGCATTTT. Amino acid sequence: CAISESAGIQPQHF.

The V and J genes are TRBV2 and TRBJ2-1, with D tentatively TRBD1 (6 bases). Germline CDR1 and CDR2: SNHLY and FYNNEI. This CDR3 has 14 residues. Trimming stripped 3 bases from V and 4 bases from J, with 10 bases between. The CDR3 is CASSDFRGYNEQFF. In nucleotides, the CDR3 is TGTGCCAGCAGTGATTTCAGGGGTTACAATGAGCAGTTCTTC.

CDR3 residues: CASSFLSGGGDNEQFF. CDR3 nucleotides: TGTGCCAGCAGCTTCTTGTCGGGCGGGGGGGATAATGAGCAGTTCTTC. V is TRBV7-6 and J is TRBJ2-1; 9 positions match TRBD2. V shed 3 bases and J 7 bases; nucleotides not matched to a gene: 10. The CDR3 runs 16 residues. Germline-derived CDR1 and CDR2 are SGHVS and FNYEAQ.

This chain links TRBV30 with TRBJ1-3; D unclear. CDR1 is GTSNPN and CDR2 is SVGIG in the germline V gene (reference sequence). Trimming pared 1 base from V and 8 bases from J, leaving 15 bases between. The CDR3 has 14 amino acids. The CDR3 region has the DNA TGTGCCTGGAGTGGAAGGCAACGGGTAGACACCATATATTTT. Amino acid sequence: CAWSGRQRVDTIYF.

V is TRBV3-1 (or the pseudogene TRBV3-2) and J is TRBJ1-2; no firm D call. Germline lookup yields CDR1 LGHDT and CDR2 YNNKEL (reference sequence). The CDR3 has 13 residues. V was shortened by 3 bases and J by 4 bases, with 9 bases between the two germline ends. The CDR3 nucleotides read TGTGCCAGCAGCCAGTCAGCGACCTATGGCTACACCTTC. The encoded protein is CASSQSATYGYTF.

The chain uses TRBV12-3 or TRBV12-4 and TRBJ1-2; 10 nucleotides line up with TRBD1. V lost 6 bases, J lost 11 bases, and 6 bases stayed unmatched. This CDR3 comprises 12 residues. Here the CDR3 DNA reads TGTGCCAGCAGGGGGACAGGGGCTAGTTACACCTTC. Residues: CASRGTGASYTF.

The chain combines TRBV5-8 with TRBJ1-4, with 8 positions matching TRBD1. J lost 0 bases, V lost 4 bases, and 5 bases had no gene match. Germline values: CDR1 SGHTS, CDR2 YDEGEE. CDR3 length equals 16 residues. The CDR3 DNA reads as TGTGCCAGCAGCCCAGGACAGGGTACAACTAATGAAAAACTGTTTTTT. Translation gives CASSPGQGTTNEKLFF.

V is TRBV6-5 and J is TRBJ2-2; 9 bases align to TRBD1. Germline lookup yields CDR1 MNHEY and CDR2 SVGAGI. The V and J ends lost 11 bases and 5 bases, in that order; junction bases with no gene match: 6. The CDR3 covers 13 residues. The DNA of the CDR3 is TGTGCCTTACAGACAGGGGGGACCGGGGAGCTGTTTTTT. It yields the protein CALQTGGTGELFF.

This chain connects TRBV9 to TRBJ2-5; TRBD1 matches 10 bases. The J segment lost 7 bases and the V segment lost 0 bases, leaving 3 bases of the junction unmatched. Germline V gene sequence: CDR1 SGDLS, CDR2 YYNGEE. The CDR3 contains 14 residues. Here the CDR3 reads CASSVAGTGVTQYF. The CDR3 DNA follows: TGTGCCAGCAGCGTAGCCGGGACAGGGGTGACCCAGTACTTC.

The rearrangement links TRBV11-3 to TRBJ2-7; D gene ambiguous. Germline V gene sequence: CDR1 SGHNT, CDR2 YENEEA. CDR3 length: 15 residues. V lost 1 base and J 0 bases, leaving 10 bases between the germline ends. CDR3 sequence: CASSLGGDSSYEQYF. CDR3 DNA: TGTGCCAGCAGCTTAGGAGGTGACTCCTCCTACGAGCAGTACTTC.

The rearrangement uses TRBV19 and TRBJ2-2; TRBD1 agrees at 7 bases. The V gene's germline CDR1 is LNHDA and CDR2 SQIVND (reference sequence). The CDR3 consists of 15 residues. Trimming took 5 bases from V and 0 from J; bases not matched to a gene: 3. The CDR3 sequence: CASSQTGPNTGELFF. In DNA, the CDR3 is TGTGCCAGTAGTCAGACAGGGCCGAACACCGGGGAGCTGTTTTTT.

The CDR3 is CASSDQLGRGVNTGELFF. The CDR3 coding sequence is TGTGCCAGCAGCGACCAGTTGGGCAGGGGAGTGAACACCGGGGAGCTGTTTTTT. The rearrangement uses TRBV6-2 or TRBV6-3 and TRBJ2-2; tentatively, D is TRBD1 (6 bases). CDR3 size: 18 residues. Trimming removed 6 bases at V and 1 base at J, with 21 bases between. Germline CDR1 reads MNHEY; CDR2 reads SVGEGT.

CDR3 residues: CASFPSDGTYEQYF. DNA for the CDR3: TGTGCCAGCTTCCCATCGGACGGGACCTACGAGCAGTACTTC. The chain links TRBV28 to TRBJ2-7, with a tentative D call TRBD2 (5 bases). The CDR3 covers 14 residues. The V end was cut by 8 bases, the J end by 2 bases, with 16 bases between. CDR1 is MDHEN and CDR2 is SYDVKM in the germline V gene.

V gene TRBV7-9 combines with J gene TRBJ1-1; 7 bases fit TRBD1. Trimming at V came to 1 base and at J to 5 bases, leaving 13 bases not matched to a gene. CDR3 size: 17 residues. The germline gives CDR1 SEHNR, CDR2 FQNEAQ (reference sequence). The CDR3 is CASSLEWDSRRKTEAFF. CDR3 nucleotide sequence: TGTGCCAGCAGCTTAGAATGGGACAGCCGAAGGAAAACTGAAGCTTTCTTT.

The rearrangement uses TRBV5-1 and TRBJ1-2; tentative D call: TRBD1 (5 bases). Germline CDR1 is SGHRS and CDR2 is YFSETQ. This CDR3 region has 15 residues. Trimming stripped 0 bases from V and 4 bases from J, with 13 bases between. CDR3: CASSLAGGVGYGYTF. In DNA form, the CDR3 reads TGCGCCAGCAGCTTGGCCGGGGGAGTGGGCTATGGCTACACCTTC.